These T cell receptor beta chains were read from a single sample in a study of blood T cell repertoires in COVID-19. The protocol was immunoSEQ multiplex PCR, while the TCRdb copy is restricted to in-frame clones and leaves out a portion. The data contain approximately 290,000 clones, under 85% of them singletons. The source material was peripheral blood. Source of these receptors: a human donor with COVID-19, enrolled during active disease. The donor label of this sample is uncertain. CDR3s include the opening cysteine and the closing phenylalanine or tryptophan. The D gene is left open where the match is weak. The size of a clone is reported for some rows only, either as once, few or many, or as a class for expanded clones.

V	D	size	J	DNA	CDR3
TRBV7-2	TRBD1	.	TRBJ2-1	TGTGCCAGCAGCTTAGGGACAGGCCATGGGGATGAGCAGTTCTTC	CASSLGTGHGDEQFF
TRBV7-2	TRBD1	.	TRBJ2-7	TGTGCCAGCAGCTTAGTGGGGACAGGGTATATCGAGCAGTACTTC	CASSLVGTGYIEQYF
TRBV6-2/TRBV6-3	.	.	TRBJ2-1	TGTGCCAGCATCCCTCGGGTTAGGGCGAACAGGAGGGCTAGCTCCTACAATGAGCAGTTCTTC	CASIPRVRANRRASSYNEQFF
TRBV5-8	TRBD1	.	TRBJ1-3	TGTGCCAGCAGCCGCGGACAGGGCCCCTCTGGAAACACCATATATTTT	CASSRGQGPSGNTIYF
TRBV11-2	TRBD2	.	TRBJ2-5	TGTGCCAGCACCTTGGGGGGGTACCAAGAGACCCAGTACTTC	CASTLGGYQETQYF
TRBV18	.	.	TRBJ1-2	TGTGCCAGCTCGCCGGGCGGGGGGCGGACTAACTATGGCTACACCTTC	CASSPGGGRTNYGYTF
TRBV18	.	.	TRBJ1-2	TGTGCCAGCTCACCTACCGTGGGGGAGGACGGCTACACCTTC	CASSPTVGEDGYTF
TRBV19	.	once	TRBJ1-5	TGTGCCAGTAGTTTTTCAGGGGACCCTAGCAATCAGCCCCAGCATTTT	CASSFSGDPSNQPQHF
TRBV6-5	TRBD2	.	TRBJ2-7	TGTGCCAGCGAGATTAGCGGGAGGGCCGCTTTCGAGCAGTACTTC	CASEISGRAAFEQYF
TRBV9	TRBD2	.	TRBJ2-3	TGTGCCAGCAGCCCCGACGGGACTAGTAGGACAGATACGCAGTATTTT	CASSPDGTSRTDTQYF
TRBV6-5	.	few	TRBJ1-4	TGTGCCACGAGGGGATCAGGGGTAGTTGAAAAACTGTTTTTT	CATRGSGVVEKLFF
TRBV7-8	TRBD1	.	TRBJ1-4	TGTGCCAGCAGGCGGACAGGGAGGGATGAAAAACTGTTTTTT	CASRRTGRDEKLFF
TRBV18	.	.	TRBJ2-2	TGTGCCAGCTCAACCGGCAGGGGTCTGGACACCGGGGAGCTGTTTTTT	CASSTGRGLDTGELFF
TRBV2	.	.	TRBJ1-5	TGTGCCAGCAGCCGACGGCAGGCGCAGCCCCAGCATTTT	CASSRRQAQPQHF
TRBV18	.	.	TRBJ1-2	TGTGCCAGCTCACCGGACAGCTCTAACTATGGCTACACCTTC	CASSPDSSNYGYTF
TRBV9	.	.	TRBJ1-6	TGTGCCAGCAGCGCTATGACATCAGTAGGTTCACCCCTCCACTTT	CASSAMTSVGSPLHF
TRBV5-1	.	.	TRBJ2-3	TGCGCCAGCAGCTTGGTTTGGGGCAGCACAGATACGCAGTATTTT	CASSLVWGSTDTQYF
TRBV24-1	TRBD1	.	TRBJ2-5	TGTGCCACCAGTGACCGGACAGGGGTGGTAGAGACCCAGTACTTC	CATSDRTGVVETQYF
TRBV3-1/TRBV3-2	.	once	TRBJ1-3	TGTGCCAGCAGCCAGACGACAGGCTCTGGAAACACCATATATTTT	CASSQTTGSGNTIYF
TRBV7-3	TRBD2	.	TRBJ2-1	TGTGCCAGCAGCTTAATGGGTAGCGGGAGACCGAATGAGCAGTTCTTC	CASSLMGSGRPNEQFF
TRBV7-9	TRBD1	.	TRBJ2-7	TGTGCCAGCAGCTCTACCCGTCCGGGACAGAGCTACGAGCAGTACTTC	CASSSTRPGQSYEQYF
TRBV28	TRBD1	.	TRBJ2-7	TGTGCCAGCAGTTTTGGGGACAGTGTCAACGAGCAGTACTTC	CASSFGDSVNEQYF
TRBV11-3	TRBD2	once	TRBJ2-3	TGTGCCAGCAGCCCCGGGGGGAGGTACACAGATACGCAGTATTTT	CASSPGGRYTDTQYF
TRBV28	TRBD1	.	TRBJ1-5	TGTGCCAGCAGTTTATGGACAGGGGGCAACCAGCCCCAGCATTTT	CASSLWTGGNQPQHF
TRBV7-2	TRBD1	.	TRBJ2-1	TGTGCCAGCAGCGCCCGACAGGGGGCCTACAATGAGCAGTTCTTC	CASSARQGAYNEQFF
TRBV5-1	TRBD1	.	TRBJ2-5	TGCGCCAGCAGCCAGGGACAGGGCCGAGAGACCCAGTACTTC	CASSQGQGRETQYF
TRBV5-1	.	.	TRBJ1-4	TGCGCCAGCAGCTTTGACAGCAGTAATGAAAAACTGTTTTTT	CASSFDSSNEKLFF
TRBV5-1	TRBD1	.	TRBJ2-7	TGCGCCAGCAGCTTGGACAGGGGGCAGAACGAGCAGTACTTC	CASSLDRGQNEQYF
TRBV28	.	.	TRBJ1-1	TGTGCCAGCAGTTTTTATGGAGCGGGGAACACTGAAGCTTTCTTT	CASSFYGAGNTEAFF
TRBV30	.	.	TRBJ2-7	TGTGCCTGGTCAGGGGCACCCTACGAGCAGTACTTC	CAWSGAPYEQYF
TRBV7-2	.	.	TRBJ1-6	TGTGCCAGCAGCTCCGCAGGGGTGTATAATTCACCCCTCCACTTT	CASSSAGVYNSPLHF
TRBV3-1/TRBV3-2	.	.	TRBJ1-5	TGTGCCAGCAGCCAAAGATCTAGTAATCAGCCCCAGCATTTT	CASSQRSSNQPQHF
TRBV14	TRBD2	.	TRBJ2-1	TGTGCCAGCAGCCAAGCCAGGAGAGCTAGCGGGAGGGCGGGTTCCTACAATGAGCAGTTCTTC	CASSQARRASGRAGSYNEQFF
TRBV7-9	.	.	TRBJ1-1	TGTGCCAGCAGCTTAGAGGGAGGCACTGAAGCTTTCTTT	CASSLEGGTEAFF
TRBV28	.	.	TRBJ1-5	TGTGCCAGCAGTTCAGGCAGGGTTCAGCCCCAGCATTTT	CASSSGRVQPQHF
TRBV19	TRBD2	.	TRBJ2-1	TGTGCCAGTTCACGGGAGGGCCGCAATGAGCAGTTCTTC	CASSREGRNEQFF